The present entry profiles one TCR beta chain with its context. The antigen is not known. The CDR3 totals 14 residues. The germline V gene has CDR1 SGDLS and CDR2 YYNGEE. The V gene end was trimmed by 4 bases and the J gene end by 5 bases; junction bases not matched to a gene: 5. These data originate in a study of cytomegalovirus exposure and HLA in healthy donors. Profiled with immunoSEQ multiplex PCR; TCRdb holds only in-frame clones, not every one. The sample lists 65,000 to 75,000 clones, over 95% occurring once. Overall study results and limits: Reported results showed that the classifier diagnosed cytomegalovirus status with high specificity and sensitivity. Listed as cytomegalovirus-associated were approximately 160 TCR beta chains.

Sequencing used PBMCs. The rearrangement links TRBV9 to TRBJ1-5, with TRBD1 matching over 8 bases. This sequence was found in a woman under 30 in good health and CMV-seropositive. The DNA of the CDR3 is TGTGCCAGCAGCTCCGGACAGGGCTATCAGCCCCAGCATTTT. It specifies CASSSGQGYQPQHF.